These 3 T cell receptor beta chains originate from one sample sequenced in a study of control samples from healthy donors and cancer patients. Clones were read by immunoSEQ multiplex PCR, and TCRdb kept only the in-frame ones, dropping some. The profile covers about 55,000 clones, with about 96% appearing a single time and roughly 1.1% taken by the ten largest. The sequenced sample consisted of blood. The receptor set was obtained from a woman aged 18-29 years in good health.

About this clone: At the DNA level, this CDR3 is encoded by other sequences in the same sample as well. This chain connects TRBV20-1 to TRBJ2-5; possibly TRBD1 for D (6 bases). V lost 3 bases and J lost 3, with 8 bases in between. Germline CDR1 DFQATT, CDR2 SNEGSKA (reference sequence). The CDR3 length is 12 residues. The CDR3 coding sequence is TGCAGTGCTAGTCCAGGGGAAGAGACCCAGTACTTC. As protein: CSASPGEETQYF.

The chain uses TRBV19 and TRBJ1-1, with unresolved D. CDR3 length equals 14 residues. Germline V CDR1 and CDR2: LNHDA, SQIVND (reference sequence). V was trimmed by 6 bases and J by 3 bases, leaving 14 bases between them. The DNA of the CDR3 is TGTGCCAGTAGCGCAGGACGGTGGGACACTGAAGCTTTCTTT. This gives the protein CASSAGRWDTEAFF.

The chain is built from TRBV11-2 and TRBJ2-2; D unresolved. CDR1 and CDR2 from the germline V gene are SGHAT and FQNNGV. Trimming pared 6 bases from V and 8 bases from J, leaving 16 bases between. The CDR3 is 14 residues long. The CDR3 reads CASRQPRDGGELFF. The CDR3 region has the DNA TGTGCCAGCAGACAGCCCCGCGACGGGGGGGAGCTGTTTTTT.